This T cell receptor (beta chain) was identified in a study of beta chain features in type 1 diabetes. Study observations and caveats: The influence of HLA type on TCRB rearrangement stayed undetermined. Moderately but significantly shorter TCRB CDR3s were found in Type 1 diabetes patients in all four CD4+ subsets.

In regard to this clone: Its cognate antigen is unknown.

TCRB transcripts that were expressed got sequenced, as all of the isolated RNA had been reverse transcribed. Sequenced by immunoSEQ multiplex PCR; TCRdb stores in-frame clones only, minus some. The data show some 370,000 clones, 8.5% to 10% seen once. Per germline, CDR1 SGHTA and CDR2 FQGNSA. V was pared by 4 bases and J by 2 bases, with 14 bases of the junction left unmatched. There are 18 residues in the CDR3. This clonotype was obtained from a man aged 25 to 45 with type 1 diabetes. The V gene is TRBV7-2, the J gene TRBJ2-1; 7 nucleotides line up with TRBD2. The sequenced sample consisted of central memory CD4+ T cells from blood. The CDR3 coding sequence is TGTGCCAGCAGCTCCCCCCGCAGGGCGGGAGTCCCCTACAATGAGCAGTTCTTC. Its translation: CASSSPRRAGVPYNEQFF. The whole variable domain, filled in from reference TRBV7-2 and TRBJ2-1, reads GAGVSQSPSNKVTEKGKDVELRCDPISGHTALYWYRQSLGQGLEFLIYFQGNSAPDKSGLPSDRFSAERTGGSVSTLTIQRTQQEDSAVYLCASSSPRRAGVPYNEQFFGPGTRLTVL.